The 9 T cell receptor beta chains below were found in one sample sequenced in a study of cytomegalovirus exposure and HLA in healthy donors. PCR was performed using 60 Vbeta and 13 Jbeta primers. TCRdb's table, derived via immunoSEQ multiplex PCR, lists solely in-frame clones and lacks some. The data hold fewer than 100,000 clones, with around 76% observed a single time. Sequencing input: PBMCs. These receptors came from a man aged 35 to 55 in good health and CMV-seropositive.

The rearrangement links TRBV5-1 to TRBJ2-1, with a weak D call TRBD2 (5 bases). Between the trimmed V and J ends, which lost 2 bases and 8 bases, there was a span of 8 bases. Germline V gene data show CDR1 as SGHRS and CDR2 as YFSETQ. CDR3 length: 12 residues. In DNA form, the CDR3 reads TGCGCCAGCAGCTTAGCGGATTATGAGCAGTTCTTC. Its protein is CASSLADYEQFF.

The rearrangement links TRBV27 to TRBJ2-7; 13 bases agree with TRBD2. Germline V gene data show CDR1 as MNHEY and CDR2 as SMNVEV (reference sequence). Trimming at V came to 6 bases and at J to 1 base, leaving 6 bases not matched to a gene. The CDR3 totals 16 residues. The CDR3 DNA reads TGTGCCAGCAGGCGGACTAGCGGGAGTAGGTCCTACGAGCAGTACTTC. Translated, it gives CASRRTSGSRSYEQYF.

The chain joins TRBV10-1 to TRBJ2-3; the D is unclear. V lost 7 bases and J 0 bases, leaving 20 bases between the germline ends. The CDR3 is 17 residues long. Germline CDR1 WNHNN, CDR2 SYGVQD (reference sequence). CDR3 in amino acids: CASIDSQLSTSTDTQYF. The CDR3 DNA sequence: TGCGCCAGCATAGATAGCCAACTGTCGACTAGCACAGATACGCAGTATTTT.

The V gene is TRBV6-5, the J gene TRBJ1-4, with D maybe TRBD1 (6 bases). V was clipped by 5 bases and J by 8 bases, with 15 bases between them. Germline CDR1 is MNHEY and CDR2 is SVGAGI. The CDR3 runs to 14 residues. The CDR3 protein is CASSRQVGEEKLFF. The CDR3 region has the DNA TGTGCCAGCAGTAGACAGGTCGGGGAAGAAAAACTGTTTTTT.

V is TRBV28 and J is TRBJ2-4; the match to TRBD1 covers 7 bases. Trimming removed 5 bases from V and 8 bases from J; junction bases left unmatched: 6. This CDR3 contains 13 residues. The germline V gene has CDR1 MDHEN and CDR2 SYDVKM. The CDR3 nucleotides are TGTGCCAGCAGTCAGGGACAGCTAGACATTCAGTACTTC. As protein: CASSQGQLDIQYF.

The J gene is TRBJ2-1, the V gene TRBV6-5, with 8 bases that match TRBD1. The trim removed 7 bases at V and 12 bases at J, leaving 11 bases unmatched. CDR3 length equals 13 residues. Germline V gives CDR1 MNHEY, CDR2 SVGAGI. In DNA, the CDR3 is TGTGCCAGCACCGACAGGGGTGTAATGGGGCAGTTCTTC. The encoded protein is CASTDRGVMGQFF.

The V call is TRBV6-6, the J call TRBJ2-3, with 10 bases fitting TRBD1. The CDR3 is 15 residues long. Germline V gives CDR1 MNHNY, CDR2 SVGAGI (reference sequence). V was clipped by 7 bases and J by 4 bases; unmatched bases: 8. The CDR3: CASTRSGQGADTQYF. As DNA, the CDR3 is TGTGCCAGCACCCGGAGCGGACAGGGGGCAGATACGCAGTATTTT.

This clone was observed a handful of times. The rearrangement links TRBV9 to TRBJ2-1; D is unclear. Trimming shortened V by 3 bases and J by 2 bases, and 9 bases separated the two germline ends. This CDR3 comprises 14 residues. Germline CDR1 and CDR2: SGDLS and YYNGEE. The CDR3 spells CASSGSNAYNEQFF. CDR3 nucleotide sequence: TGTGCCAGCAGCGGGAGCAACGCCTACAATGAGCAGTTCTTC.

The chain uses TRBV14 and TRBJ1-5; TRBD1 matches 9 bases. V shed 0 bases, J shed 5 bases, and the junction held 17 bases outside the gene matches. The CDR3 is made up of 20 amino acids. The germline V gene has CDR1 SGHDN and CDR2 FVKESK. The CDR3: CASSQDLWGTSRDRDQPQHF. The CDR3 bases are TGTGCCAGCAGCCAAGATCTTTGGGGGACAAGCAGGGACAGGGATCAGCCCCAGCATTTT.